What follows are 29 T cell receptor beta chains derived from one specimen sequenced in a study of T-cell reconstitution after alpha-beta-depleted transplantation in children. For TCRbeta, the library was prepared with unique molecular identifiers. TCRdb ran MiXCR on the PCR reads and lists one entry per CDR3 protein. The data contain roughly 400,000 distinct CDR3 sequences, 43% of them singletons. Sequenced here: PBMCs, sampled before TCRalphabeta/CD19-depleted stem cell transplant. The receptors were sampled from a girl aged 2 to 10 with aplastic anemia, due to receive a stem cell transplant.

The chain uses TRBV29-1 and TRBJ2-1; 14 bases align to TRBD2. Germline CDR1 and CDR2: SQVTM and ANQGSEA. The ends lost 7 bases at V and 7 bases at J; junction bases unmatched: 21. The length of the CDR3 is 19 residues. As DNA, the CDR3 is TGCAGCGCTTTCACCGGGACTAGCGGGAGTTCTCTTAGGGTGAATGAGCAGTTCTTC. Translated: CSAFTGTSGSSLRVNEQFF.

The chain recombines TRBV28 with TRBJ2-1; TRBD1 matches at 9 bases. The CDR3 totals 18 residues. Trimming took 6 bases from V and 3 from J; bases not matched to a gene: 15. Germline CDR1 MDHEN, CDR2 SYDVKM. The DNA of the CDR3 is TGTGCCAGCAGCCCCCCGGGGGGTGACAGGGGGGGCTACAATGAGCAGTTCTTC. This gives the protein CASSPPGGDRGGYNEQFF. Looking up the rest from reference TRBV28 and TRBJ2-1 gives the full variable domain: DVKVTQSSRYLVKRTGEKVFLECVQDMDHENMFWYRQDPGLGLRLIYFSYDVKMKEKGDIPEGYSVSREKKERFSLILESASTNQTSMYLCASSPPGGDRGGYNEQFFGPGTRLTVL.

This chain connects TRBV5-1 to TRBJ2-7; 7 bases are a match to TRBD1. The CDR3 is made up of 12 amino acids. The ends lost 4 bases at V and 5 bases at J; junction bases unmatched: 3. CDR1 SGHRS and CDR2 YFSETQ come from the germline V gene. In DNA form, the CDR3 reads TGCGCCAGCAGCCTCGGACAGGACGAGCAGTACTTC. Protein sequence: CASSLGQDEQYF.

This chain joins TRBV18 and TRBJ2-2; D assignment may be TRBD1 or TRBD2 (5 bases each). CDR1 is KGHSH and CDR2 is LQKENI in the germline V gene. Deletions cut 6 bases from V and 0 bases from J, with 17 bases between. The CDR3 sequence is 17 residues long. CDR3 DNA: TGTGCCAGCTCGATGACGGGACGTCGGGCGAACACCGGGGAGCTGTTTTTT. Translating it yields CASSMTGRRANTGELFF.

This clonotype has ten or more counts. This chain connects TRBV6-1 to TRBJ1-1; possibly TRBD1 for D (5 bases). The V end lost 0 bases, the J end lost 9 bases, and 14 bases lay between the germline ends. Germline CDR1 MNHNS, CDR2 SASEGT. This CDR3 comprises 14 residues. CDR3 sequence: CASSEAQGGKKAFF. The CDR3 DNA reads TGTGCCAGCAGTGAAGCGCAGGGAGGAAAAAAAGCTTTCTTT.

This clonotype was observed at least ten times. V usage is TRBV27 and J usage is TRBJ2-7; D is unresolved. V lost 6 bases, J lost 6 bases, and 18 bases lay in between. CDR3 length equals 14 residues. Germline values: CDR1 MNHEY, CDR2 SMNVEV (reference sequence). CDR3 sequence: CASSNLEARLEQYF. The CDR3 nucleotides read TGTGCCAGCAGCAACCTCGAAGCCCGCCTCGAGCAGTACTTC.

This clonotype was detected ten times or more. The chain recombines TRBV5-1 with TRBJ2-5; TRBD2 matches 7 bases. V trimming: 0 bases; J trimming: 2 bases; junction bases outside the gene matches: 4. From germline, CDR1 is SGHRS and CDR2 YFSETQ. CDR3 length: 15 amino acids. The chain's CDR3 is CASSLDPSGQETQYF. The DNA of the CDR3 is TGCGCCAGCAGCTTGGATCCTAGCGGACAAGAGACCCAGTACTTC.

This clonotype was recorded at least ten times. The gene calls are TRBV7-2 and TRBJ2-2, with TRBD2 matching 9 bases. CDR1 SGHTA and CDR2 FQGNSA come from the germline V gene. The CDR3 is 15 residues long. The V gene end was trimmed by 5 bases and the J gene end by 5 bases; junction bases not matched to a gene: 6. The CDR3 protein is CASSLSGSRTGELFF. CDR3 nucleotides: TGTGCCAGCAGCCTTAGCGGGAGTCGGACCGGGGAGCTGTTTTTT.

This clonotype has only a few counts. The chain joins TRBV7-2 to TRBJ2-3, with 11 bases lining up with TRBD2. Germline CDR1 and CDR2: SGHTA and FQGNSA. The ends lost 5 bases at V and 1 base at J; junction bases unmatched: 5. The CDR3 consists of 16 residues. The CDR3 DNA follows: TGTGCCAGCAGCCGTGCGGGACTAGCGGGCACAGATACGCAGTATTTT. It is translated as CASSRAGLAGTDTQYF.

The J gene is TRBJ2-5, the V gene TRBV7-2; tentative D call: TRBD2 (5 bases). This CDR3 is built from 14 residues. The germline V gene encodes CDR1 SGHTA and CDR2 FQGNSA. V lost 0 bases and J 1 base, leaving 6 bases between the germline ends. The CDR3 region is CASSLARVQETQYF. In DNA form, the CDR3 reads TGTGCCAGCAGCTTAGCGCGGGTCCAAGAGACCCAGTACTTC. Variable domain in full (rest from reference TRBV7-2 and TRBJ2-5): GAGVSQSPSNKVTEKGKDVELRCDPISGHTALYWYRQSLGQGLEFLIYFQGNSAPDKSGLPSDRFSAERTGGSVSTLTIQRTQQEDSAVYLCASSLARVQETQYFGPGTRLLVL.

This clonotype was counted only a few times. This CDR3 reads CASSEHGELFF. For the CDR3, the DNA is TGCGCCAGCAGCGAGCACGGGGAGCTGTTTTTT. The chain is built from TRBV4-1 and TRBJ2-2, with no clear D. Per the germline V gene, CDR1 is MGHRA and CDR2 is YSYEKL. This CDR3 is 11 amino acids long. The V end was cut by 5 bases, the J end by 7 bases, with 5 bases between.

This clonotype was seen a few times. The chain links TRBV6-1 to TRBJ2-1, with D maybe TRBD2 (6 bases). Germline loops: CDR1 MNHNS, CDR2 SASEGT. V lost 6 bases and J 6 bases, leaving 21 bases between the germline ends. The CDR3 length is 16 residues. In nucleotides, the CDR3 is TGTGCCAGCAGCCTAATGGGGCGGGGTAGCGTCAATGAGCAGTTCTTC. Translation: CASSLMGRGSVNEQFF.

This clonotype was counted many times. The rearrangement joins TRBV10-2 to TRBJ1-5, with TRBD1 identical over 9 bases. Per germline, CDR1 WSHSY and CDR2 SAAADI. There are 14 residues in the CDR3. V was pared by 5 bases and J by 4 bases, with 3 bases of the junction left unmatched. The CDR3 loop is CASSQTGGNQPQHF. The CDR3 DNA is TGCGCCAGCAGTCAGACAGGGGGGAATCAGCCCCAGCATTTT.

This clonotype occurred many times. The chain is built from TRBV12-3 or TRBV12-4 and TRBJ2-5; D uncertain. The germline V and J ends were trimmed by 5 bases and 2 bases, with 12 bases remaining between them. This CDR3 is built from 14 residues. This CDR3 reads CASSHGRQQETQYF. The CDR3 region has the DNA TGTGCCAGCAGTCATGGGCGGCAGCAAGAGACCCAGTACTTC.

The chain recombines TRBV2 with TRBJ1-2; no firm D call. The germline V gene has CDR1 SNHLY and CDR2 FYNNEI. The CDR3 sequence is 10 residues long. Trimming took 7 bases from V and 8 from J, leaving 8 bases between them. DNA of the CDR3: TGTGCCAGCATCCTCGTCGGCTACACCTTC. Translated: CASILVGYTF. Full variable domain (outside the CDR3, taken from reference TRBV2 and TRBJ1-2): EPEVTQTPSHQVTQMGQEVILRCVPISNHLYFYWYRQILGQKVEFLVSFYNNEISEKSEIFDDQFSVERPDGSNFTLKIRSTKLEDSAMYFCASILVGYTFGSGTRLTVV.

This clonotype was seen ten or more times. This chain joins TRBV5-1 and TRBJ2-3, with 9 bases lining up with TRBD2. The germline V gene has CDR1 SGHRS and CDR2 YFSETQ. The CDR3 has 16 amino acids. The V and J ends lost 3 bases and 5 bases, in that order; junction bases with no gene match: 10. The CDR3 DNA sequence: TGCGCCAGCAGCTGGAACCCTAGCGGGATGGAAGATACGCAGTATTTT. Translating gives CASSWNPSGMEDTQYF.

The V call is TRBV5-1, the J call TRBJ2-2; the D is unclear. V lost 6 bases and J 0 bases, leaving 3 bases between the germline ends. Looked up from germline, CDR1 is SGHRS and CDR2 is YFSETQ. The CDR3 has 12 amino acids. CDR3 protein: CASKTNTGELFF. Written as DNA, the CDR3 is TGCGCCAGCAAAACGAACACCGGGGAGCTGTTTTTT.

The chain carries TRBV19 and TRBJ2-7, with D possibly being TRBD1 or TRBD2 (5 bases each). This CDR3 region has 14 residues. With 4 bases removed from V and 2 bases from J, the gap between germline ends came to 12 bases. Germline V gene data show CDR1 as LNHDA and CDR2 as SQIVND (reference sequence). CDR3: CASSTRGFPYEQYF. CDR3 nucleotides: TGTGCCAGTAGTACCCGGGGCTTTCCCTACGAGCAGTACTTC. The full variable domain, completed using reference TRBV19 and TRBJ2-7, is DGGITQSPKYLFRKEGQNVTLSCEQNLNHDAMYWYRQDPGQGLRLIYYSQIVNDFQKGDIAEGYSVSREKKESFPLTVTSAQKNPTAFYLCASSTRGFPYEQYFGPGTRLTVT.

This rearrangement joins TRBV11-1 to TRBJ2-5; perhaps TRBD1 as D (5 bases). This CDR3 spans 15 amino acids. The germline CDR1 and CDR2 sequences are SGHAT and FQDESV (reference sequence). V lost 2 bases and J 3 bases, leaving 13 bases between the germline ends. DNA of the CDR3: TGTGCCAGCAGCTTAAGGGGAAGGGGTAAAGAGACCCAGTACTTC. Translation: CASSLRGRGKETQYF.

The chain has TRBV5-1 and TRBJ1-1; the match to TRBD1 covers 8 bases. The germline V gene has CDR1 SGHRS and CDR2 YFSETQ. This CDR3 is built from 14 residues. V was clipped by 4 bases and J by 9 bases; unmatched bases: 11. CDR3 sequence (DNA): TGCGCCAGCAGCCTGGACAGGGTGACTCCCCAAGCTTTCTTT. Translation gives CASSLDRVTPQAFF.

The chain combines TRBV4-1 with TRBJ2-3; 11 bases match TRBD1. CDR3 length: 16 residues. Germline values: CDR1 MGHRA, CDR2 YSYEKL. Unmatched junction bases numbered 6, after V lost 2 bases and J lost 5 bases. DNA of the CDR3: TGCGCCAGCAGCCAACTGGACAGGGGGCTGATAGATACGCAGTATTTT. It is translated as CASSQLDRGLIDTQYF.

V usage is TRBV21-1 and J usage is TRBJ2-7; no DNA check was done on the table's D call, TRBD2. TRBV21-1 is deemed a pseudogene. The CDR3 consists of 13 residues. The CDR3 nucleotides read TGTGCCAGCAGCAAGGAATCTCCCTTGGGGCAGTACTTC. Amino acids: CASSKESPLGQYF.

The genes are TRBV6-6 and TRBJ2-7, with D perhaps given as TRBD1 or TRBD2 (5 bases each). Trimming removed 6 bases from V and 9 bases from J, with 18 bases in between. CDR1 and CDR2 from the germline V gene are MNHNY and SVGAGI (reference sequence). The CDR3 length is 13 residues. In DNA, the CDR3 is TGTGCCAGCAGGGATTTAGGGGTACGGGGGCAGTACTTC. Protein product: CASRDLGVRGQYF.

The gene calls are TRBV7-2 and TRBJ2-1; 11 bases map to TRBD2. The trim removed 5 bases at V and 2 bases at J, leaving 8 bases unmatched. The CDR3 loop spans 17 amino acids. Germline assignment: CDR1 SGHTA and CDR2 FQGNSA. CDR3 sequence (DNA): TGTGCCAGCAGCCCGAACCTACTAGCGGGAGCCTACAATGAGCAGTTCTTC. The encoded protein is CASSPNLLAGAYNEQFF.

The CDR3 protein is CSAPASGIYEQYF. CDR3 nucleotides: TGCAGTGCTCCGGCAAGCGGGATCTACGAGCAGTACTTC. V usage is TRBV20-1 and J usage is TRBJ2-7, with 7 positions matching TRBD2. Germline assignment: CDR1 DFQATT and CDR2 SNEGSKA (reference sequence). V lost 5 bases and J lost 3; bases outside the gene matches: 7. This CDR3 is built from 13 residues.

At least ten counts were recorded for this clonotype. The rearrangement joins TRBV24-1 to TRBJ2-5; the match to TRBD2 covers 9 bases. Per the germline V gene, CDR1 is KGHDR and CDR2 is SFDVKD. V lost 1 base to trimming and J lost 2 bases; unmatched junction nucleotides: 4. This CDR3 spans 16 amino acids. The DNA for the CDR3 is TGTGCCACCAGTGATTTAGCAACTAGCGGGCAAGAGACCCAGTACTTC. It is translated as CATSDLATSGQETQYF.

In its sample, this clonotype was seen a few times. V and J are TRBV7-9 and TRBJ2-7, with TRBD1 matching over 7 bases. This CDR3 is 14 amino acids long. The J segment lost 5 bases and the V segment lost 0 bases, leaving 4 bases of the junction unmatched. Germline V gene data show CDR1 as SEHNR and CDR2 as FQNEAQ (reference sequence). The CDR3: CASSLAVTGNEQYF. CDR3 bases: TGTGCCAGCAGCTTAGCAGTGACAGGGAACGAGCAGTACTTC.

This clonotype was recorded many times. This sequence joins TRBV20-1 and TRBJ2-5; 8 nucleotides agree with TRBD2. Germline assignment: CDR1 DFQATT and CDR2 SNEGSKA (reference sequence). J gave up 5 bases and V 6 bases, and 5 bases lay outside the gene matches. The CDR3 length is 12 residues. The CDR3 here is CSARTSWETQYF. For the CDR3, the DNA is TGCAGTGCCAGGACTAGCTGGGAGACCCAGTACTTC.

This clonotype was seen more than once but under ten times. CDR3 nucleotide sequence: TGTGCCACCCAGAGCTCCTACAATGAGCAGTTCTTC. This encodes CATQSSYNEQFF. This sequence joins TRBV10-3 and TRBJ2-1; unclear D gene. The CDR3 is 12 residues long. The V end lost 10 bases, the J end lost 0 bases, and 7 bases lay between the germline ends. Germline CDR1 is ENHRY and CDR2 is SYGVKD.